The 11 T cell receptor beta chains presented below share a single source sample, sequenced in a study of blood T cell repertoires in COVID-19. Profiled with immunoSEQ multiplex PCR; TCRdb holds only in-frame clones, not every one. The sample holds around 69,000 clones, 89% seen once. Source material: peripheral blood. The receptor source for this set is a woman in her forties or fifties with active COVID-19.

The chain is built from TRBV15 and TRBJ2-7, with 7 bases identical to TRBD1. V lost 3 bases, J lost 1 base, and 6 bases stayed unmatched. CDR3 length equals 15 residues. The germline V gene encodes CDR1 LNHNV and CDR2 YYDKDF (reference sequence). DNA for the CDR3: TGTGCCACCAGCAGCCGGGACAGTGAGTCCTACGAGCAGTACTTC. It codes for CATSSRDSESYEQYF.

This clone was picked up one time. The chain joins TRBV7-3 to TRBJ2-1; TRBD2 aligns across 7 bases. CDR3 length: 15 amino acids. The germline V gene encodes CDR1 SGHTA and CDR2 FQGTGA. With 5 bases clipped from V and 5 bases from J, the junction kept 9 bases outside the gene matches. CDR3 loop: CASSKAGLADNEQFF. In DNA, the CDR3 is TGTGCCAGCAGCAAGGCGGGGCTAGCGGACAATGAGCAGTTCTTC.

CDR3 in amino acids: CASSQEEGSYGYTF. DNA for the CDR3: TGCGCCAGCAGCCAAGAGGAGGGGTCCTATGGCTACACCTTC. The V gene is TRBV4-1, the J gene TRBJ1-2; TRBD1 is a possible D gene (5 bases). Germline CDR1 and CDR2: MGHRA and YSYEKL. The V end lost 0 bases, the J end lost 4 bases, and 9 bases lay between the germline ends. The CDR3 runs to 14 residues.

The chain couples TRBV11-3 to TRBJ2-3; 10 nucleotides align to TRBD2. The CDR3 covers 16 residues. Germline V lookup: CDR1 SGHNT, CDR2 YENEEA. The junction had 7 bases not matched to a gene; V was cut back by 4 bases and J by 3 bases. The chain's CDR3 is CASSSGLAGATDTQYF. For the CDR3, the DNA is TGTGCCAGCAGCTCCGGGCTAGCGGGAGCGACAGATACGCAGTATTTT.

The CDR3 here is CASSQPPGQGRYEQYF. CDR3 DNA: TGTGCCAGCAGTCAGCCCCCGGGACAGGGACGTTACGAGCAGTACTTC. This chain connects TRBV28 to TRBJ2-7; 9 bases map to TRBD1. The length of the CDR3 is 16 residues. Germline V lookup: CDR1 MDHEN, CDR2 SYDVKM. The ends lost 5 bases at V and 4 bases at J; junction bases unmatched: 12.

CDR3 in DNA: TGCGCCAGTCAGCTAGCGGGAGTCCTTACGGGGCAGTACTTC. This translates into CASQLAGVLTGQYF. The chain uses TRBV10-2 and TRBJ2-7; 10 positions agree with TRBD2. The junction had 14 bases not matched to a gene; V was cut back by 9 bases and J by 9 bases. Germline values: CDR1 WSHSY, CDR2 SAAADI. The CDR3 is 14 amino acids.

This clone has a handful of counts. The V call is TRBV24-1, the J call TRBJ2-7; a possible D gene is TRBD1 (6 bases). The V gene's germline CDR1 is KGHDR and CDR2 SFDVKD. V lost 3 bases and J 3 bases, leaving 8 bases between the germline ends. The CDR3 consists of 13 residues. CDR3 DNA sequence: TGTGCCACCAGTGATCCGGGACACTACGAGCAGTACTTC. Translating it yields CATSDPGHYEQYF.

CDR3 nucleotides: TGTGCCAGCAGCCCTTGGACTGGGGAAAACACCATATATTTT. This gives the protein CASSPWTGENTIYF. The chain couples TRBV9 to TRBJ1-3; D is unclear. This CDR3 has 14 residues. Germline assignment: CDR1 SGDLS and CDR2 YYNGEE. V lost 4 bases to trimming and J lost 6 bases, with 14 bases between them.

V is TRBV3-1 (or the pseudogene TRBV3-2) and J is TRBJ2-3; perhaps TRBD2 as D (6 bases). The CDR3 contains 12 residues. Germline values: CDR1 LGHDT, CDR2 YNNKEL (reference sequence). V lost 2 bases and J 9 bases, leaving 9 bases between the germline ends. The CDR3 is CASSQLGGTQYF. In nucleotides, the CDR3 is TGTGCCAGCAGCCAACTTGGGGGGACGCAGTATTTT.

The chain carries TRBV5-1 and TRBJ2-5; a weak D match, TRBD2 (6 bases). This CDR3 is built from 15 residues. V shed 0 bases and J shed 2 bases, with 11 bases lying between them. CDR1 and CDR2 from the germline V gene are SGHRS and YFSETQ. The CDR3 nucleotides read TGCGCCAGCAGCTTGGGTACTGGGGGGCAAGAGACCCAGTACTTC. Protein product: CASSLGTGGQETQYF.

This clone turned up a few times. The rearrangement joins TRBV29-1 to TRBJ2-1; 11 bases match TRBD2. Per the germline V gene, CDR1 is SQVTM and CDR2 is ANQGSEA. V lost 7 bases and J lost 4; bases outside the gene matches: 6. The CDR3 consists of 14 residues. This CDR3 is CSGTGTSGYNEQFF. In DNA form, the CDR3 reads TGCAGCGGGACCGGGACTAGCGGATACAATGAGCAGTTCTTC.